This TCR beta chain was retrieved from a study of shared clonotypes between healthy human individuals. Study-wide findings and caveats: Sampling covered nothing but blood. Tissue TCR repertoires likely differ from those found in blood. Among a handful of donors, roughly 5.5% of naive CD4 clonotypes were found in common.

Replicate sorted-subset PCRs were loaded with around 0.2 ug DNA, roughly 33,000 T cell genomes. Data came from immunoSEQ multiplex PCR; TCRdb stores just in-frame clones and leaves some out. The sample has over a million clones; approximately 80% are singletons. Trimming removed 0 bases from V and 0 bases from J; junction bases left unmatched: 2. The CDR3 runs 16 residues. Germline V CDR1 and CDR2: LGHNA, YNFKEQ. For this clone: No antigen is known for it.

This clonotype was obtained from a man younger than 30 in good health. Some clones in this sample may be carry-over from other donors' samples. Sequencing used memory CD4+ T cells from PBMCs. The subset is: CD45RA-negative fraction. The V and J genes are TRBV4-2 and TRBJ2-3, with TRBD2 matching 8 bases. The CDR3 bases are TGTGCCAGCAGCCAAGATAGCGGGACTAGCACAGATACGCAGTATTTT. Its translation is CASSQDSGTSTDTQYF.